The text below deals with one T cell receptor beta chain. The data derive from a study of blood T cell repertoires in COVID-19. Across the whole study: Sources were T cells, B-cell-depleted T cells, or PBMCs; the material itself was cDNA or gDNA.

Germline loops: CDR1 DFQATT, CDR2 SNEGSKA (reference sequence). CDR3 length equals 13 residues. Between the trimmed V and J ends, which lost 3 bases and 4 bases, there was a span of 13 bases. Per the authors' pipeline: Amplification of reference gene primers provided the estimated nucleated cell counts. The table came from immunoSEQ multiplex PCR; TCRdb's copy has only in-frame clones and leaves some out. V and J calls and clone size are given by that table; D and trimming were obtained from the DNA. The sample holds fewer than 200,000 clones, roughly 91% seen once. The sequenced sample consisted of peripheral blood. J is TRBJ2-7 and V is TRBV20-1; D is uncertain. This TCR came from a man between 40 and 49 years old with active or convalescent COVID-19. CDR3 bases: TGCAGTGCTAGTGGGTCAGAGGAATACGAGCAGTACTTC. This codes for CSASGSEEYEQYF.